The 17 T cell receptor beta chains in this list originate from one sample, sequenced in a study of T cell responses to AZD1222 COVID-19 vaccine. The assay was immunoSEQ multiplex PCR, and TCRdb's table has in-frame clones only and misses some. The sample records approximately 120,000 clones, around 93% being singletons. Here the sequenced sample was peripheral blood, taken on day 0 of AZD1222 vaccination. Receptor source: an adult in good health.

The genes are TRBV28 and TRBJ1-1, with D possibly matching TRBD1 (5 bases). The CDR3 spans 15 residues. Germline CDR1 and CDR2: MDHEN and SYDVKM. V lost 6 bases and J lost 0, with 14 bases in between. The CDR3 loop reads CASSPRTWLNTEAFF. For the CDR3, the DNA is TGTGCCAGCAGCCCCCGGACATGGCTGAACACTGAAGCTTTCTTT.

This chain links TRBV19 with TRBJ1-1, with no clear D. Germline V gives CDR1 LNHDA, CDR2 SQIVND (reference sequence). V was cut by 1 base and J by 0 bases, with 6 bases left in between. This CDR3 comprises 14 residues. The chain's CDR3 is CASSIGILNTEAFF. DNA for the CDR3: TGTGCCAGTAGTATAGGCATATTGAACACTGAAGCTTTCTTT.

The chain employs TRBV13 and TRBJ2-2; TRBD1 is a possible D gene (5 bases). Trimming stripped 5 bases from V and 4 bases from J, with 23 bases between. Germline V gives CDR1 PRHDT, CDR2 FYEKMQ (reference sequence). CDR3 length equals 18 residues. The CDR3 coding sequence is TGTGCCAGCAGCCAAAGGGGTTGGCAGGGTACCGGCACCGGGGAGCTGTTTTTT. Protein product: CASSQRGWQGTGTGELFF.

This chain joins TRBV9 and TRBJ2-1, with TRBD2 matching over 10 bases. The length of the CDR3 is 17 residues. J gave up 1 base and V 3 bases, and 7 bases lay outside the gene matches. Germline V gene data show CDR1 as SGDLS and CDR2 as YYNGEE. CDR3 in DNA: TGTGCCAGCAGCGCCAGAGCGGGAGGGCGATCCTACAATGAGCAGTTCTTC. Translating gives CASSARAGGRSYNEQFF.

The CDR3 loop is CASSETGQTSYGYTF. DNA for the CDR3: TGTGCCAGCAGTGAAACCGGACAGACCTCATATGGCTACACCTTC. This chain joins TRBV6-1 and TRBJ1-2; perhaps TRBD1 as D (6 bases). CDR3 length equals 15 residues. The germline gives CDR1 MNHNS, CDR2 SASEGT. V was clipped by 2 bases and J by 5 bases, with 15 bases between them.

This chain links TRBV5-1 with TRBJ1-1; TRBD1 is a possible D gene (5 bases). The CDR3 totals 14 residues. CDR1 SGHRS and CDR2 YFSETQ come from the germline V gene. Trimming pared 4 bases from V and 3 bases from J, leaving 13 bases between. The CDR3 spells CASSQSTTDTEAFF. Here the CDR3 DNA reads TGCGCCAGCAGCCAATCAACGACAGACACTGAAGCTTTCTTT.

The gene calls are TRBV3-1 (or the pseudogene TRBV3-2) and TRBJ2-3, with 8 bases identical to TRBD2. The V gene end was trimmed by 7 bases and the J gene end by 5 bases; junction bases not matched to a gene: 8. The V gene's germline CDR1 is LGHDT and CDR2 YNNKEL (reference sequence). This CDR3 spans 14 amino acids. The CDR3 coding sequence is TGTGCCAGCACCGTAGCGGGGAGGGTAGATACGCAGTATTTT. It is translated as CASTVAGRVDTQYF.

The gene calls are TRBV6-5 and TRBJ1-2; D is ambiguous. V was clipped by 7 bases and J by 2 bases, with 17 bases between them. Germline V gene data show CDR1 as MNHEY and CDR2 as SVGAGI. The CDR3 contains 15 residues. CDR3: CASTQRAGPNYGYTF. CDR3 coding DNA: TGTGCCAGCACCCAACGGGCGGGCCCCAACTATGGCTACACCTTC.

V gene TRBV7-9 combines with J gene TRBJ2-5, with D possibly being TRBD1 or TRBD2 (5 bases each). The CDR3 totals 15 residues. CDR1 is SEHNR, CDR2 FQNEAQ, per germline (reference sequence). Deletions cut 5 bases from V and 5 bases from J, with 18 bases between. As DNA, the CDR3 is TGTGCCAGCAGCCAAGCCACAACGTGGGGGGAGACCCAGTACTTC. Translating gives CASSQATTWGETQYF.

The genes are TRBV6-1 and TRBJ1-5; D ambiguous. V lost 1 base, J lost 9 bases, and 4 bases lay in between. The CDR3 covers 11 residues. From germline, CDR1 is MNHNS and CDR2 SASEGT. CDR3 protein: CASSEDLPQHF. The DNA of the CDR3 is TGTGCCAGCAGTGAAGATTTGCCCCAGCATTTT.

This chain links TRBV11-3 with TRBJ2-2; 9 bases are shared with TRBD1. CDR3 size: 18 residues. Germline V CDR1 and CDR2: SGHNT, YENEEA. The V and J ends lost 5 bases and 4 bases, in that order; junction bases with no gene match: 14. The CDR3 DNA reads TGTGCCAGCAGCCCAGGGCCGGGACAGGGTGTGGGCACCGGGGAGCTGTTTTTT. It specifies CASSPGPGQGVGTGELFF.

The chain is built from TRBV18 and TRBJ2-1, with 13 positions matching TRBD2. The germline CDR1 and CDR2 sequences are KGHSH and LQKENI. The CDR3 is 15 amino acids. The V and J ends lost 2 bases and 8 bases, in that order; junction bases with no gene match: 3. The chain's CDR3 is CASSPGTSGIYEQFF. CDR3 DNA: TGTGCCAGCTCACCAGGGACTAGCGGGATATATGAGCAGTTCTTC. Complete variable domain (other parts from reference TRBV18 and TRBJ2-1): NAGVMQNPRHLVRRRGQEARLRCSPMKGHSHVYWYRQLPEEGLKFMVYLQKENIIDESGMPKERFSAEFPKEGPSILRIQQVVRGDSAAYFCASSPGTSGIYEQFFGPGTRLTVL.

The chain has TRBV5-5 and TRBJ1-2, with D maybe TRBD1 (5 bases). Germline V gene data show CDR1 as SGHKS and CDR2 as YYEKEE (reference sequence). Trimming pared 2 bases from V and 4 bases from J, leaving 21 bases between. The CDR3 is 17 amino acids. CDR3 coding DNA: TGTGCCAGCAGCTTTGCGCAGAGCCCTTCGGGGGGCTATGGCTACACCTTC. It yields the protein CASSFAQSPSGGYGYTF.

This clone has just a few counts. The chain joins TRBV7-9 to TRBJ1-4; the match to TRBD1 covers 8 bases. V lost 1 base, J lost 7 bases, and 8 bases stayed unmatched. The CDR3 length is 16 residues. Germline CDR1 and CDR2: SEHNR and FQNEAQ (reference sequence). CDR3 in amino acids: CASSLGPGGMSEKLFF. CDR3 in DNA: TGTGCCAGCAGCTTAGGCCCAGGGGGCATGAGTGAAAAACTGTTTTTT.

The chain is built from TRBV6-5 and TRBJ1-1, with D unclear. Trimming shortened V by 0 bases and J by 0 bases, and 11 bases separated the two germline ends. The CDR3 consists of 16 residues. CDR1 is MNHEY, CDR2 SVGAGI, per germline. CDR3 in DNA: TGTGCCAGCAGTTACTCGAGTGGGCAGATGAACACTGAAGCTTTCTTT. It is translated as CASSYSSGQMNTEAFF.

The V gene is TRBV28, the J gene TRBJ1-1; D gene ambiguous. From germline, CDR1 is MDHEN and CDR2 SYDVKM. The CDR3 has 13 residues. Trimming removed 3 bases at V and 11 bases at J, with 16 bases between. The CDR3 DNA is TGTGCCAGCAGTTTTTCCCTCATCGGCACGGCTTTCTTT. This codes for CASSFSLIGTAFF.

The rearrangement uses TRBV6-1 and TRBJ2-7; D ambiguous. This CDR3 is built from 13 residues. The germline gives CDR1 MNHNS, CDR2 SASEGT. Trimming removed 0 bases at V and 4 bases at J, with 7 bases between. The CDR3 protein is CASSEAEHYEQYF. CDR3 sequence (DNA): TGTGCCAGCAGTGAAGCGGAGCATTACGAGCAGTACTTC.